One and the same sample provided the 14 T cell receptor beta chains below, sequenced in a study of T cells after yellow fever vaccination. TCRdb called the 5' RACE reads again in MiXCR, with one record for every CDR3 protein. Among some 400,000 distinct CDR3 sequences listed, around 6.4% were seen once. This specimen consisted of PBMCs, obtained 5 days after the yellow fever booster vaccination. The receptors derive from a man younger than 40 who received the YFV17D yellow fever vaccine.

This clonotype was found many times. The chain combines TRBV6-7 with TRBJ2-7; 8 bases match TRBD2. TRBV6-7 is flagged as an ORF with uncertain function. The length of the CDR3 is 15 residues. After removal of 3 bases from V and 3 bases from J, the junction contained 7 bases not matched to a gene. Here the CDR3 reads CASSYLLAESYEQYF. The CDR3 DNA sequence: TGTGCCAGCAGTTATTTACTAGCGGAGAGCTACGAGCAGTACTTC.

CDR3 sequence: CASRDRYGYTF. DNA of the CDR3: TGTGCCAGCAGGGACCGCTATGGCTACACCTTC. V gene TRBV7-2 combines with J gene TRBJ1-2; D is ambiguous. Trimming took off 6 bases at V and 4 bases at J, with 6 bases between the two ends. The CDR3 runs to 11 residues. The germline V gene encodes CDR1 SGHTA and CDR2 FQGNSA.

This clonotype has ten or more counts. This chain connects TRBV5-1 to TRBJ1-4, with D perhaps matching TRBD1 (5 bases). CDR1 is SGHRS, CDR2 YFSETQ, per germline. Trimming cost V 4 bases and J 6 bases, with 13 bases left between them. The CDR3 totals 14 residues. The CDR3 coding sequence is TGCGCCAGCAGCCTCGGGGCCGCGGATGAAAAACTGTTTTTT. This gives the protein CASSLGAADEKLFF.

This clonotype has a handful of counts. The rearrangement uses TRBV20-1 and TRBJ2-3; 8 bases align to TRBD2. The CDR3 extends over 14 amino acids. Germline assignment: CDR1 DFQATT and CDR2 SNEGSKA (reference sequence). The ends lost 5 bases at V and 5 bases at J; junction bases unmatched: 9. This CDR3 reads CSALIQREQDTQYF. Here the CDR3 DNA reads TGCAGTGCTCTAATCCAGCGGGAGCAAGATACGCAGTATTTT.

The chain carries TRBV7-3 and TRBJ1-1; TRBD1 agrees at 8 bases. CDR3 length: 13 amino acids. V gave up 5 bases and J gave up 5 bases; unmatched junction bases: 4. The germline V gene encodes CDR1 SGHTA and CDR2 FQGTGA. The CDR3 nucleotides are TGTGCCAGCAGCCCCCGGACAGGGACTGAAGCTTTCTTT. Amino acid sequence: CASSPRTGTEAFF.

This clonotype showed up just a few times. The gene calls are TRBV24-1 and TRBJ2-1; TRBD2 matches at 9 bases. Germline-derived CDR1 and CDR2 are KGHDR and SFDVKD. V was pared by 5 bases and J by 8 bases, with 12 bases of the junction left unmatched. CDR3 size: 16 residues. In DNA form, the CDR3 reads TGTGCCACCAGTGGTAAGGGACTAGCAGGTTTATATGAGCAGTTCTTC. This sequence encodes CATSGKGLAGLYEQFF.

The rearrangement links TRBV7-9 to TRBJ1-5; D is possibly TRBD1 (5 bases). Looked up from germline, CDR1 is SEHNR and CDR2 is FQNEAQ (reference sequence). Trimming took 7 bases from V and 6 from J, leaving 19 bases between them. This CDR3 region has 15 residues. The CDR3 spells CASTAGTFKPQPQHF. CDR3 in DNA: TGTGCCAGCACCGCCGGGACTTTCAAGCCTCAGCCCCAGCATTTT. Together with reference TRBV7-9 and TRBJ1-5, the CDR3 gives the full variable domain: DTGVSQNPRHKITKRGQNVTFRCDPISEHNRLYWYRQTLGQGPEFLTYFQNEAQLEKSRLLSDRFSAERPKGSFSTLEIQRTEQGDSAMYLCASTAGTFKPQPQHFGDGTRLSIL.

This rearrangement joins TRBV6-4 to TRBJ2-3, with D tentatively TRBD1 (5 bases). The V end was cut by 7 bases, the J end by 0 bases, with 20 bases between. The CDR3 covers 17 residues. Germline CDR1 MRHNA, CDR2 SNTAGT. The CDR3 sequence: CASTPLGPPTSTDTQYF. The CDR3 DNA follows: TGTGCCAGCACTCCCTTGGGGCCACCAACTAGCACAGATACGCAGTATTTT.

This clonotype has more than one count but fewer than ten. The V call is TRBV20-1, the J call TRBJ2-7; tentative D call: TRBD1 (5 bases). Deletions cut 0 bases from V and 2 bases from J, with 14 bases between. Germline CDR1 is DFQATT and CDR2 is SNEGSKA (reference sequence). CDR3 length: 15 residues. CDR3 sequence reads: CSAREPTKQAYEQYF. CDR3 nucleotides: TGCAGTGCTAGAGAACCGACAAAACAGGCCTACGAGCAGTACTTC.

This clonotype was seen a few times. This CDR3 is CASSTTGLAGGGEQYF. CDR3 DNA sequence: TGTGCCAGTAGTACAACGGGACTAGCGGGAGGTGGTGAGCAGTACTTC. This rearrangement joins TRBV19 to TRBJ2-7, with 15 bases that match TRBD2. This CDR3 spans 16 amino acids. The junction had 8 bases not matched to a gene; V was cut back by 4 bases and J by 7 bases. CDR1 and CDR2 (germline): LNHDA, SQIVND (reference sequence).

The CDR3 is CASSKDRGYQETQYF. The CDR3 DNA follows: TGTGCCAGCAGTAAAGACAGGGGGTACCAAGAGACCCAGTACTTC. The V and J genes are TRBV28 and TRBJ2-5, with 9 nucleotides matching TRBD1. Germline CDR1 MDHEN, CDR2 SYDVKM. The CDR3 runs to 15 residues. The J segment lost 0 bases and the V segment lost 5 bases, leaving 4 bases of the junction unmatched.

The sample holds a few counts of this clonotype. The chain has TRBV11-2 and TRBJ1-1, with D possibly matching TRBD1 (5 bases). CDR3 length equals 18 residues. Germline V gene data show CDR1 as SGHAT and CDR2 as FQNNGV. Trimming removed 5 bases at V and 1 base at J, with 23 bases between. The CDR3 DNA reads as TGTGCCAGCAGCCCGGATCTGGGGGGTTCGGGTAAGAACACTGAAGCTTTCTTT. It specifies CASSPDLGGSGKNTEAFF.

The chain has TRBV5-1 and TRBJ2-5, with D uncertain. The CDR3 is made up of 15 amino acids. The germline V gene has CDR1 SGHRS and CDR2 YFSETQ. V was clipped by 0 bases and J by 0 bases, with 9 bases between them. This CDR3 is CASSLGGRYQETQYF. The CDR3, as DNA: TGCGCCAGCAGCTTGGGGGGAAGATACCAAGAGACCCAGTACTTC.

The rearrangement links TRBV2 to TRBJ2-5; TRBD1 matches at 7 bases. Germline values: CDR1 SNHLY, CDR2 FYNNEI. V lost 4 bases, J lost 5 bases, and 4 bases stayed unmatched. The CDR3 spans 13 residues. CDR3 DNA: TGTGCCAGCAGTGGATACAGGGGTGAGACCCAGTACTTC. Its translation is CASSGYRGETQYF.